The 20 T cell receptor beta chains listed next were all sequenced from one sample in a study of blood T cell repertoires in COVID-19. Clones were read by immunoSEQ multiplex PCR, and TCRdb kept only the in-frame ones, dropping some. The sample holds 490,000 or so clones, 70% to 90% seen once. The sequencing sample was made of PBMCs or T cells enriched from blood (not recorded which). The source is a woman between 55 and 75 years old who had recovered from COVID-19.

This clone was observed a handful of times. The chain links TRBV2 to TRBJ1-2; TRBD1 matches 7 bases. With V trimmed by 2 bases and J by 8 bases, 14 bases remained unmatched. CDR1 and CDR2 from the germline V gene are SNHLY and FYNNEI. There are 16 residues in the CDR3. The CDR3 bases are TGTGCCAGCAGTGAATACCAACAAGGGGGCGGGAAGGGCTACACCTTC. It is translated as CASSEYQQGGGKGYTF. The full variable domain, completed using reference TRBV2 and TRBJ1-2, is EPEVTQTPSHQVTQMGQEVILRCVPISNHLYFYWYRQILGQKVEFLVSFYNNEISEKSEIFDDQFSVERPDGSNFTLKIRSTKLEDSAMYFCASSEYQQGGGKGYTFGSGTRLTVV.

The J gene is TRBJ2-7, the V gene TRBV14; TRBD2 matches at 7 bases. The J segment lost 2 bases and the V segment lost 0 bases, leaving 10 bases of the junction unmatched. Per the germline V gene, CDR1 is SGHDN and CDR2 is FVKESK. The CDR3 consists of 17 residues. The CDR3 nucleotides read TGTGCCAGCAGCCAAGAGGTGCGGACTAGGTCCCCCTACGAGCAGTACGTC. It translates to CASSQEVRTRSPYEQYV.

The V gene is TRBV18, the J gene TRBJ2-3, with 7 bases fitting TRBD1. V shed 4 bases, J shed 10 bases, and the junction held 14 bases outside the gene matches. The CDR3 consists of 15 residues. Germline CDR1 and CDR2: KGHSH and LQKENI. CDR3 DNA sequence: TGTGCCAGCTCACTTAATACAGGGGTCCAAGAAGCGCAGTATTTT. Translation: CASSLNTGVQEAQYF.

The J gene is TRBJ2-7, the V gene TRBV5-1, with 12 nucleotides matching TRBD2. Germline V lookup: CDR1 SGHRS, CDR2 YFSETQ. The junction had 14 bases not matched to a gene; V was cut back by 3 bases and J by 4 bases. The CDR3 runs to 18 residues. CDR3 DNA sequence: TGCGCCAGCAGCTCCGGACGACTAGCGGGGGCCCGGGGTTACGAGCAGTACTTC. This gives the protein CASSSGRLAGARGYEQYF.

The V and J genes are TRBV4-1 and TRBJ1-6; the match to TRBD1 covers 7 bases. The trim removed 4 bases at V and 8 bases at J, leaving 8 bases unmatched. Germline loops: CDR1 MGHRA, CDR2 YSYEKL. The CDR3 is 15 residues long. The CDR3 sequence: CASSLLTGSHSPLHF. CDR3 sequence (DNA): TGCGCCAGCAGCCTACTGACAGGGAGCCATTCACCCCTCCACTTT.

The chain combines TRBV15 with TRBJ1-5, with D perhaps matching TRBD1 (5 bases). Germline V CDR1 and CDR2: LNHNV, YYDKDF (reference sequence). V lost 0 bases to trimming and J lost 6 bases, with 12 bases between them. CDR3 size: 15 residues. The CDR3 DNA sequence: TGTGCCACCAGCAGAGATGGGCAGGGAGGTCAGCCCCAGCATTTT. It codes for CATSRDGQGGQPQHF.

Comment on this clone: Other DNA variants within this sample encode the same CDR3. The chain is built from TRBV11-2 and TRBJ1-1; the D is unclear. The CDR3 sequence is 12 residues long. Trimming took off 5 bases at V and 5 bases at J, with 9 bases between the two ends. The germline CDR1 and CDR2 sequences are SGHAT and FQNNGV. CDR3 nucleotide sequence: TGTGCCAGCAGCCCGACGGGGACTGAAGCTTTCTTT. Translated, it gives CASSPTGTEAFF.

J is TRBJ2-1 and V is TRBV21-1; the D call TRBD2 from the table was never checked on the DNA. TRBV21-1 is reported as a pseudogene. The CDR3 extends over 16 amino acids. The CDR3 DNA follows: TGTGCCAGCAGCAAAGTAAGCACTAGCGGGGGGAATGAGCAGTTCTTC. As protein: CASSKVSTSGGNEQFF.

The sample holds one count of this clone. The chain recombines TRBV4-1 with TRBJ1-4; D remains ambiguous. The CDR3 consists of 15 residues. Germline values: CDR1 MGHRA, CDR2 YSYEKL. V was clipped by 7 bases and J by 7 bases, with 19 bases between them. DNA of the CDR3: TGCGCCAGCACATCCTTGGGCTTTTTAGGTGAAAAACTGTTTTTT. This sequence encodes CASTSLGFLGEKLFF.

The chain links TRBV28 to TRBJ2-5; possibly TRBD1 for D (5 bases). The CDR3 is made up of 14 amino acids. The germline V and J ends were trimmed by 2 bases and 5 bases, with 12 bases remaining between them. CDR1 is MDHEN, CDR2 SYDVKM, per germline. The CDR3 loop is CASSLLGARETQYF. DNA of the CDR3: TGTGCCAGCAGTTTACTAGGGGCGCGGGAGACCCAGTACTTC.

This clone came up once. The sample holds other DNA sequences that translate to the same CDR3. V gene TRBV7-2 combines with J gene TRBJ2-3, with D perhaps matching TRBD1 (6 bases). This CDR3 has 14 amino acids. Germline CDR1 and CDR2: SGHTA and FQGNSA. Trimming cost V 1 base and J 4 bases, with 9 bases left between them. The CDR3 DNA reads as TGTGCCAGCAGCTTAGTAGCAGGGGCAGATACGCAGTATTTT. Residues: CASSLVAGADTQYF.

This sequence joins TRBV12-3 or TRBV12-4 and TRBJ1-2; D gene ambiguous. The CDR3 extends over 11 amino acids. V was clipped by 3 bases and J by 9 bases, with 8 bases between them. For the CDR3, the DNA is TGTGCCAGCAGTTTGGGCCAGAGCTACACCTTC. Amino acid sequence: CASSLGQSYTF.

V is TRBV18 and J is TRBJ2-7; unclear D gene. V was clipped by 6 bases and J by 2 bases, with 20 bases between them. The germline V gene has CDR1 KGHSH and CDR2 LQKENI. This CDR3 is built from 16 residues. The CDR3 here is CASSLRQGPIPYEQYV. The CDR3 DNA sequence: TGTGCCAGCTCGCTCCGACAAGGTCCAATTCCCTACGAGCAGTACGTC.

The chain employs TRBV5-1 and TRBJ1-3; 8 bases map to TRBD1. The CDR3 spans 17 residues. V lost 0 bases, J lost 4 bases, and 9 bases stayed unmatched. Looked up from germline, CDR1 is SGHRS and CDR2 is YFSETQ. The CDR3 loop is CASSLVPQGQGGNTIYF. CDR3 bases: TGCGCCAGCAGCTTGGTTCCCCAAGGACAGGGAGGAAACACCATATATTTT. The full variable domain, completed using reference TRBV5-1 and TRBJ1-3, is KAGVTQTPRYLIKTRGQQVTLSCSPISGHRSVSWYQQTPGQGLQFLFEYFSETQRNKGNFPGRFSGRQFSNSRSEMNVSTLELGDSALYLCASSLVPQGQGGNTIYFGEGSWLTVV.

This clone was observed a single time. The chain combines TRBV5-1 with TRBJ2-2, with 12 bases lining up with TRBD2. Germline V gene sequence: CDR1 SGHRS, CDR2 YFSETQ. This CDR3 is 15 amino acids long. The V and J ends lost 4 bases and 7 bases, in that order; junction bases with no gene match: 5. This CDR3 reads CASSDTSGGNGELFF. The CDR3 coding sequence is TGCGCCAGCAGCGATACTAGCGGGGGGAACGGGGAGCTGTTTTTT.

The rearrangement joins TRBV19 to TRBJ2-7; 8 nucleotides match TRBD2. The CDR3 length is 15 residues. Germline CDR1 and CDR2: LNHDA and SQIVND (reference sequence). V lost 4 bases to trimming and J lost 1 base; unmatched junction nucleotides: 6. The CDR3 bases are TGTGCCAGTAGTAGAGAGCGGGGGCAATCCTACGAGCAGTACTTC. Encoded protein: CASSRERGQSYEQYF. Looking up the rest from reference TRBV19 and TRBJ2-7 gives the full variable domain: DGGITQSPKYLFRKEGQNVTLSCEQNLNHDAMYWYRQDPGQGLRLIYYSQIVNDFQKGDIAEGYSVSREKKESFPLTVTSAQKNPTAFYLCASSRERGQSYEQYFGPGTRLTVT.

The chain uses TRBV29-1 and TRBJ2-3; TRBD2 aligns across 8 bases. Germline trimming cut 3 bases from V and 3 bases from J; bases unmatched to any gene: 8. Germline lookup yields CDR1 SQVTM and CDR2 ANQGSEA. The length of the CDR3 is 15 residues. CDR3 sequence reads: CSVEGISGVTDTQYF. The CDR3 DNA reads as TGCAGCGTTGAGGGAATTAGCGGGGTGACAGATACGCAGTATTTT.

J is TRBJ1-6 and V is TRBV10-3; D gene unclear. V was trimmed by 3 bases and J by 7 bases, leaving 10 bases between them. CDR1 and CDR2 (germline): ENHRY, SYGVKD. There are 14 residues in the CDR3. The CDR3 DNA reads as TGTGCCATCAGTGATGAGAAAGTAAATTCACCCCTCCACTTT. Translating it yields CAISDEKVNSPLHF.

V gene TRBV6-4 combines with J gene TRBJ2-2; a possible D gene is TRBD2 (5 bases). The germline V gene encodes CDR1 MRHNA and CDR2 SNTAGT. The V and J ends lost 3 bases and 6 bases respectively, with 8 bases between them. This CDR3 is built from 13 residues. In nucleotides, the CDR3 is TGTGCCAGCAGTGAGGAGGAGGCCGGGGAGCTGTTTTTT. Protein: CASSEEEAGELFF.

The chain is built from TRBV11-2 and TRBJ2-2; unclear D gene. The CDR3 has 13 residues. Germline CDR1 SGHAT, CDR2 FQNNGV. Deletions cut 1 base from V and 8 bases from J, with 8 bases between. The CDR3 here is CASSLGPPGELFF. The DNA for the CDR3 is TGTGCCAGCAGCTTAGGGCCCCCGGGGGAGCTGTTTTTT.